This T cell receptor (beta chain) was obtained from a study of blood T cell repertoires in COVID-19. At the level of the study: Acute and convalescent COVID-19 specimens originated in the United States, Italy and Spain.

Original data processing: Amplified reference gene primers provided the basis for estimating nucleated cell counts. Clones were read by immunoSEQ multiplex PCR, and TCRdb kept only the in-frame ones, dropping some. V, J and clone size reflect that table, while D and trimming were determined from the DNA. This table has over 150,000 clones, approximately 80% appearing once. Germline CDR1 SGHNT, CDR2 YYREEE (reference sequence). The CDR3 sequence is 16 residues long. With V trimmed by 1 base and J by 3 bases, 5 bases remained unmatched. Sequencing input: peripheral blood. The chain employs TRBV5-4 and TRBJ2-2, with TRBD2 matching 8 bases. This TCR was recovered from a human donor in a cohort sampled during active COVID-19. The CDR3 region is CASSLYGGADTGELFF. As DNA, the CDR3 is TGTGCCAGCAGCTTGTACGGGGGGGCCGACACCGGGGAGCTGTTTTTT.